These T cell receptor beta chains were read from a single sample in a study of blood T cell repertoires in COVID-19. TCRdb's copy holds only in-frame clones and misses some; the assay was immunoSEQ multiplex PCR. The table lists around 70,000 clones, 75% of them singletons. Sequenced input: peripheral blood. These receptors all stem from a man aged 65-85 years with acute or convalescent COVID-19. Both conserved end residues are part of each CDR3. Each record gives: V gene, J gene, clone size, D gene, CDR3 DNA, CDR3 protein. D genes are given only for firm matches. Expanded clones are given a class, and other clones once, few, many or no size at all.

TRBV7-3	TRBJ1-4	-	-	TGTGCCAGCAGCTTACACAGGTTATGGGAAAAACTGTTTTTT	CASSLHRLWEKLFF
TRBV19	TRBJ2-1	-	-	TGTGCCAGTACCCCAGCGGAGCCTAGCTCCTACAATGAGCAGTTCTTC	CASTPAEPSSYNEQFF
TRBV19	TRBJ2-1	few	-	TGTGCCAGTAGTATTGGGACGGGAGTTCCATCCTACAATGAGCAGTTCTTC	CASSIGTGVPSYNEQFF
TRBV3-1/TRBV3-2	TRBJ2-7	-	-	TGTGCCAGCAGCCAAGATACCACTTCCTACGAGCAGTACTTC	CASSQDTTSYEQYF
TRBV9	TRBJ1-1	-	-	TGTGCCAGCAGCGTAGAGGGAGGAGTAGCTTTCTTT	CASSVEGGVAFF
TRBV27	TRBJ1-2	once	-	TGTGCCAGCAGTTTATCGTACAGAAATGGCTACACCTTC	CASSLSYRNGYTF
TRBV5-6	TRBJ1-3	-	-	TGTGCCAGCAGCTTGGCCAGAGGAAACACCATATATTTT	CASSLARGNTIYF
TRBV19	TRBJ1-4	few	-	TGTGCCAGTAGTATAGCTGAGTACGAAAAACTGTTTTTT	CASSIAEYEKLFF
TRBV11-2	TRBJ2-2	-	TRBD2	TGTGCCAGCAGCTTACGAGAGGGACTAGCGGGAGACCGGGAGCTGTTTTTT	CASSLREGLAGDRELFF
TRBV5-4	TRBJ1-1	-	-	TGTGCCAGCACCAGAGGTTTGGACACTGAAGCTTTCTTT	CASTRGLDTEAFF
TRBV7-9	TRBJ1-5	-	-	TGTGCCAGCAGCCAGGGAGGCGGGCAGCCCCAGCATTTT	CASSQGGGQPQHF
TRBV5-6	TRBJ2-7	-	TRBD2	TGTGCCAGCACCCTTCTAGCGGGAGGCCCCAGCTCCTACGAGCAGTACTTC	CASTLLAGGPSSYEQYF
TRBV2	TRBJ1-2	few	TRBD1	TGTGCCAGCAGCCTGGACAGGACCTATGGCTACACCTTC	CASSLDRTYGYTF
TRBV15	TRBJ1-2	-	-	TGTGCCACCTCAAGGGAGCGGGGGGCGCAGGGGATCTATGGCTACACCTTC	CATSRERGAQGIYGYTF
TRBV28	TRBJ1-6	-	-	TGTGCCAGCAGTCCCCCGACCCGGGGGACGTTTTCACCCCTCCACTTT	CASSPPTRGTFSPLHF
TRBV5-1	TRBJ2-7	-	TRBD2	TGCGCCAGCAGCGTGACTAGCGGGACCTACGAGCAGTACTTC	CASSVTSGTYEQYF
TRBV5-1	TRBJ1-2	-	TRBD1	TGCGCCAGCAGCTTTGCCGGGACAGGACATGGCTACACCTTC	CASSFAGTGHGYTF
TRBV9	TRBJ2-1	-	-	TGTGCCAGCAGCCTACCTTCCAATGAGCAGTTCTTC	CASSLPSNEQFF
TRBV6-2/TRBV6-3	TRBJ1-2	few	-	TGTGCCAGCAGTCCGCCCGGGTCCTTCCAAAACTATGGCTACACCTTC	CASSPPGSFQNYGYTF
TRBV5-6	TRBJ2-7	-	TRBD1	TGTGCCAGCAAATCACAGGGGCGCTCCTACGAGCAGTACTTC	CASKSQGRSYEQYF
TRBV3-1/TRBV3-2	TRBJ2-1	-	-	TGTGCCAGCAGCCAACTTGAGGGCCTGAATGAGCAGTTCTTC	CASSQLEGLNEQFF
TRBV18	TRBJ2-2	-	TRBD1	TGTGCCAGCTCACCCGGGACAGTGTCATTGGGCGGGGAGCTGTTTTTT	CASSPGTVSLGGELFF
TRBV5-1	TRBJ2-2	-	-	TGCGCCAGCAGCTCCACCACAGGACAGAACACCGGGGAGCTGTTTTTT	CASSSTTGQNTGELFF
TRBV7-9	TRBJ2-1	-	TRBD2	TGTGCCAGCAGCCCCCCGGGACTAGCGGGTGAGAATGAGCAGTTCTTC	CASSPPGLAGENEQFF
TRBV18	TRBJ2-7	-	TRBD2	TGTGCCAGCTCCCCCTCGGGGGGAAACGAGCAGTACTTC	CASSPSGGNEQYF
TRBV29-1	TRBJ1-4	-	TRBD1	TGCAGCGCCCGGGACAGGGACGAAAAACTGTTTTTT	CSARDRDEKLFF
TRBV7-9	TRBJ2-2	-	-	TGTGCCAGCAGCTTAGAGGTAGGGGAGGAGGGCGGGGAGCTGTTTTTT	CASSLEVGEEGGELFF
TRBV6-2/TRBV6-3	TRBJ2-2	-	TRBD2	TGTGCCAGCAGTAAGGGACTAGCGGGAGCCCACGGGGAGCTGTTTTTT	CASSKGLAGAHGELFF
TRBV6-6	TRBJ2-7	many	TRBD2	TGTGCCAGCAGTTACTTAGGGACTACCTACGAGCAGTACTTC	CASSYLGTTYEQYF
TRBV11-3	TRBJ2-7	once	TRBD1	TGTGCCAGCAGCGGCCGGACAGGCTACGAGCAGTACTTC	CASSGRTGYEQYF
TRBV12-3/TRBV12-4	TRBJ1-1	-	-	TGTGCCAGCAGCTTTTCGCGCACTGAAGCTTTCTTT	CASSFSRTEAFF
TRBV7-3	TRBJ1-6	-	TRBD1	TGTGCCAGCAGCCCGACCGGGACAGGCGATTCACCCCTCCACTTT	CASSPTGTGDSPLHF
TRBV5-6	TRBJ2-3	-	-	TGTGCCAGCAGCTTCGGGACTGCCACAGATACGCAGTATTTT	CASSFGTATDTQYF
TRBV6-5	TRBJ2-7	-	-	TGTGCCAGCAGTCGTGAGTCTTATCACGAGCAGTACTTC	CASSRESYHEQYF
TRBV6-5	TRBJ1-5	few	TRBD1	TGTGCCAGCAGCCGGCAGGGGGCTCCATATCAGCCCCAGCATTTT	CASSRQGAPYQPQHF
TRBV11-1	TRBJ2-2	-	-	TGTGCCAGCAGCTTGAGAGGAGGGACGAACACCGGGGAGCTGTTTTTT	CASSLRGGTNTGELFF
TRBV7-8	TRBJ1-2	few	TRBD1	TGTGCCAGCAGCCGGGACAGGCGAAACTATGGCTACACCTTC	CASSRDRRNYGYTF
TRBV24-1	TRBJ2-5	-	TRBD1	TGTGCCACCAGTGCAGGGGGCGTGTTGCCCCAGTACTTC	CATSAGGVLPQYF
TRBV24-1	TRBJ2-5	-	-	TGTGCCACCAGTGATTGGAGACTCGACGACCAAGAGACCCAGTACTTC	CATSDWRLDDQETQYF
TRBV4-3	TRBJ2-1	many	TRBD2	TGCGCCAGCAGCCAGGAGACTAGCGGGTTGTCCTACAATGAGCAGTTCTTC	CASSQETSGLSYNEQFF
TRBV18	TRBJ2-7	many	TRBD2	TGTGCCAGCTCACTCATAGCGGGAGATAGCTACGAGCAGTACTTC	CASSLIAGDSYEQYF
TRBV5-1	TRBJ2-3	-	TRBD1	TGCGCCAGCAGTTATGGACAGGGGGCGAGCACAGATACGCAGTATTTT	CASSYGQGASTDTQYF
TRBV5-1	TRBJ2-7	-	TRBD1	TGCGCCAGCAGCTTGGCCGCCGGGACAGGGGGCGCGTACGAGCAGTACTTC	CASSLAAGTGGAYEQYF
TRBV19	TRBJ1-5	-	-	TGTGCCAGTACCTACATAGGGGATAGCAATCAGCCCCAGCATTTT	CASTYIGDSNQPQHF
TRBV2	TRBJ2-7	-	-	TGTGCCAGCAATTTGTGGGAGGACCCCTACGAGCAGTACTTC	CASNLWEDPYEQYF
TRBV11-1	TRBJ1-6	-	-	TGTGCCAGCAGCCAACCGGGATCCAGCAGCCACTTT	CASSQPGSSSHF
TRBV10-3	TRBJ2-3	-	-	TGTGCCATCAGTGCCGGGCGGGTACTCACAGATACGCAGTATTTT	CAISAGRVLTDTQYF
TRBV24-1	TRBJ2-7	-	TRBD2	TGTGCCACCAGTGACCCCGAAAGCGGGAGGGACGCACCACGGGACTCTCCCTACGAGCAGTACTTC	CATSDPESGRDAPRDSPYEQYF
TRBV6-1	TRBJ2-1	many	-	TGTGCCAGCAGTGAAGGCCCCCTGAGCTCCTACAATGAGCAGTTCTTC	CASSEGPLSSYNEQFF
TRBV9	TRBJ2-7	-	TRBD2	TGTGCCAGCAGCGTAGAGGCGGGAGGGCCCTACGAGCAGTACTTC	CASSVEAGGPYEQYF